This TCR beta chain was sequenced for a study of radiotherapy plus CTLA-4 blockade in lung cancer (dated by TCRdb to the late 2010s). Study-level background: Among the enrolled patients, under 20% had an objective response, and about 29% reached disease control.

The method was the immunoSEQ multiplex PCR assay. Entries here come from immuneACCESS through TCRdb and include only in-frame sequences with V and J called. Some clones fail to appear in such tables; in the studies checked, an unresolved V gene covers under half of the shortfall, and the cause of the remainder is unknown. This sample gives over 80,000 clones in total; around nine tenths of them show up just once. 16% of the sample rests with the top ten. In this study, focal radiation therapy paired with CTLA-4 blockade (ipilimumab) was tested in patients who had chemo-refractory metastatic non-small-cell lung cancer. The investigation overall reported the following: The strongest predictors of response were reported to be early dynamic shifts in blood T cell clones along with a rise in serum interferon-beta following radiation. After treatment with radiotherapy and ipilimumab, TCR clones that originated in tumors expanded in peripheral blood.

Of note for this clone: The specificity of this receptor is unknown. Nothing much larger sits one base from this clone, and base qualities are not available.

The CDR3 has 13 amino acids, counting the end cysteine and phenylalanine. Just CDR3 DNA is preserved here, 39 bases in frame from base 1. As encoded in the germline V gene, CDR1 is SGHVS while CDR2 is FQNEAQ. V is pared back by 5 bases and J by 1 base, with 5 bases lying between the germline termini. The V gene is TRBV7-8 and the J gene is TRBJ2-2; the D gene is perhaps TRBD2, on 5 matching bases. This sequence originates from a human donor with non-small cell lung cancer that progressed on radiotherapy plus ipilimumab. Sequencing used peripheral blood, obtained from a patient treated with radiotherapy plus ipilimumab. This receptor has the CDR3 CASSRENTGELFF. Read as DNA, the sequence is TGTGCCAGCAGCCGGGAGAACACCGGGGAGCTGTTTTTT. Reference TRBV7-8 and TRBJ2-2 proteins supply the regions before and after the CDR3; the full variable domain is: GAGVSQSPRYKVAKRGQDVALRCDPISGHVSLFWYQQALGQGPEFLTYFQNEAQLDKSGLPSDRFFAERPEGSVSTLKIQRTQQEDSAVYLCASSRENTGELFFGEGSRLTVL.